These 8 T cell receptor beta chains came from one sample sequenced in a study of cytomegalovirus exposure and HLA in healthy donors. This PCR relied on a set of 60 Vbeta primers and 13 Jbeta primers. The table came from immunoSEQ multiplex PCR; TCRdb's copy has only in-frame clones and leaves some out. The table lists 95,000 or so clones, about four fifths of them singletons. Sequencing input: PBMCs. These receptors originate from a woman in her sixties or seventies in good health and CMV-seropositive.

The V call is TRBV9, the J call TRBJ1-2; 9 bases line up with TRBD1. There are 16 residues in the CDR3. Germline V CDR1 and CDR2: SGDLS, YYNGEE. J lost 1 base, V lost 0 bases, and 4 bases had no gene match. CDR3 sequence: CASSVDWTGVNYGYTF. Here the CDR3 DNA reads TGTGCCAGCAGCGTAGATTGGACAGGGGTTAACTATGGCTACACCTTC.

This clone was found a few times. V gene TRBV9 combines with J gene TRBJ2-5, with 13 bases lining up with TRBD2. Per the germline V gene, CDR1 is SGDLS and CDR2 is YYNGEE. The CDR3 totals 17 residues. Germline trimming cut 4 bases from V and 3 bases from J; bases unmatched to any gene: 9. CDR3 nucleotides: TGTGCCAGCAGCTTACAATCCGGGACTAGCGGGAAAGAGACCCAGTACTTC. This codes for CASSLQSGTSGKETQYF.

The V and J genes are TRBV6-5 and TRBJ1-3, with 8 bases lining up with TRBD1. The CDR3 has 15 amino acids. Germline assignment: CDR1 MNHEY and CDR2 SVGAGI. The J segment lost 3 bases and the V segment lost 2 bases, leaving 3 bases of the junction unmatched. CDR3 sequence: CASSYDDRGGNTIYF. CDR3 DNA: TGTGCCAGCAGTTACGACGACAGGGGTGGAAACACCATATATTTT.

The DNA for the CDR3 is TGTGCCACCAGCAGAGAGAGTTTGGGGGGTACGGACACTGAAGCTTTCTTT. Translation: CATSRESLGGTDTEAFF. The chain links TRBV15 to TRBJ1-1, with D possibly TRBD1 on 5 matching bases. The CDR3 loop spans 17 amino acids. V was shortened by 0 bases and J by 3 bases, with 17 bases between the two germline ends. Per germline, CDR1 LNHNV and CDR2 YYDKDF (reference sequence).

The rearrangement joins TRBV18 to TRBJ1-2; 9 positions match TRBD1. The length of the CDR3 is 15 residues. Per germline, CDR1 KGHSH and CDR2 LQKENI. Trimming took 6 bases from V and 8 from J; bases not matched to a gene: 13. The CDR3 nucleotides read TGTGCCAGCTCCCCATTCAGGGACAGGGTTGAAGGCTACACCTTC. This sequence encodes CASSPFRDRVEGYTF.

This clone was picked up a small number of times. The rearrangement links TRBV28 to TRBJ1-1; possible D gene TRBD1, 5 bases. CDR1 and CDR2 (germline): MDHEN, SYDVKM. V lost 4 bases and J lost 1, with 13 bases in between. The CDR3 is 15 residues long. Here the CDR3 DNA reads TGTGCCAGCAGTTCGAGAGACAGTTGGAACACTGAAGCTTTCTTT. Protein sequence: CASSSRDSWNTEAFF. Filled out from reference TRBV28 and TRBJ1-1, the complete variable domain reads DVKVTQSSRYLVKRTGEKVFLECVQDMDHENMFWYRQDPGLGLRLIYFSYDVKMKEKGDIPEGYSVSREKKERFSLILESASTNQTSMYLCASSSRDSWNTEAFFGQGTRLTVV.

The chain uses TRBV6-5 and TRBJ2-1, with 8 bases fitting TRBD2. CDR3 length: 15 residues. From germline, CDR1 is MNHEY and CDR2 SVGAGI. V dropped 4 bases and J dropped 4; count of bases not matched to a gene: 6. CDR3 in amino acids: CASSFQLAEYNEQFF. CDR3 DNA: TGTGCCAGCAGTTTCCAACTAGCGGAGTACAATGAGCAGTTCTTC.

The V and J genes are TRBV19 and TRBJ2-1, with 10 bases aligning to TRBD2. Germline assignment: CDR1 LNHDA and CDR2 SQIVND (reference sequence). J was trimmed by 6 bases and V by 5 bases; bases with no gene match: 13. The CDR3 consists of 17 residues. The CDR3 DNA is TGTGCCAGTAGTGTTCAGCGGGAGGGCCGTCGGGGCAATGAGCAGTTCTTC. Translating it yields CASSVQREGRRGNEQFF. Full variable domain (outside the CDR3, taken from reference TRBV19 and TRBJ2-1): DGGITQSPKYLFRKEGQNVTLSCEQNLNHDAMYWYRQDPGQGLRLIYYSQIVNDFQKGDIAEGYSVSREKKESFPLTVTSAQKNPTAFYLCASSVQREGRRGNEQFFGPGTRLTVL.